Listed here are 27 T cell receptor beta chains from one sample, sequenced in a study of blood T cell repertoires in COVID-19. This table comes from immunoSEQ multiplex PCR, and its TCRdb copy is limited to in-frame clones, with some not included. The sample holds 150,000 to 190,000 clones; around 83% are singletons and the top ten take 9.8%. Sequenced sample: peripheral blood. Receptor source: a woman aged 45-60 years with acute or convalescent COVID-19.

The genes are TRBV19 and TRBJ1-1; TRBD1 agrees at 7 bases. CDR3 length: 13 residues. Germline-derived CDR1 and CDR2 are LNHDA and SQIVND (reference sequence). J gave up 0 bases and V 9 bases, and 4 bases lay outside the gene matches. The CDR3 DNA reads as TGTGCCAGCAGGGGGGTAATGAACACTGAAGCTTTCTTT. Its translation is CASRGVMNTEAFF.

This rearrangement joins TRBV5-5 to TRBJ2-2; D not resolved. Germline CDR1 and CDR2: SGHKS and YYEKEE (reference sequence). This CDR3 is built from 15 residues. The ends were cut back, 1 base at V and 4 bases at J, with 11 bases in the middle. The CDR3 loop is CASSLSAYATGELFF. The CDR3 DNA follows: TGTGCCAGCAGCTTGTCAGCGTATGCCACCGGGGAGCTGTTTTTT.

The gene calls are TRBV3-1 (or the pseudogene TRBV3-2) and TRBJ2-3; TRBD1 matches at 7 bases. The CDR3 length is 14 residues. Germline CDR1 and CDR2: LGHDT and YNNKEL (reference sequence). Trimming cost V 3 bases and J 6 bases; bases outside gene matches: 6. Here the CDR3 DNA reads TGTGCCAGCAGCCATTCAGGGACAGCGGATACGCAGTATTTT. Translating gives CASSHSGTADTQYF.

This chain joins TRBV18 and TRBJ2-7; 13 bases match TRBD2. J gave up 6 bases and V 5 bases, and 7 bases lay outside the gene matches. The CDR3 is made up of 15 amino acids. Germline V CDR1 and CDR2: KGHSH, LQKENI. In DNA, the CDR3 is TGTGCCAGCTCATCGGGACTAGCGGGACTAGTCGAGCAGTACTTC. Protein: CASSSGLAGLVEQYF.

The genes are TRBV10-3 and TRBJ1-5, with D possibly TRBD1 on 6 matching bases. V was clipped by 3 bases and J by 0 bases, with 9 bases between them. This CDR3 has 15 amino acids. The V gene's germline CDR1 is ENHRY and CDR2 SYGVKD. The CDR3 sequence: CAISESGDSNQPQHF. The CDR3 region has the DNA TGTGCCATCAGTGAATCAGGGGATAGCAATCAGCCCCAGCATTTT.

The chain carries TRBV2 and TRBJ1-2; D is perhaps TRBD1 (6 bases). Germline lookup yields CDR1 SNHLY and CDR2 FYNNEI. V lost 1 base and J lost 2, with 8 bases in between. The CDR3 loop spans 14 amino acids. The DNA for the CDR3 is TGTGCCAGCAGTGAAGGGACAGTCAACTATGGCTACACCTTC. It codes for CASSEGTVNYGYTF.

This clone was counted a few times. This chain connects TRBV7-8 to TRBJ1-5; perhaps TRBD1 as D (6 bases). The V and J ends lost 0 bases and 4 bases respectively, with 7 bases between them. CDR1 is SGHVS, CDR2 FQNEAQ, per germline. The CDR3 is 14 amino acids. This chain's CDR3 is CASSLAQGNQPQHF. The CDR3 coding sequence is TGTGCCAGCAGCTTAGCGCAGGGGAATCAGCCCCAGCATTTT.

The gene calls are TRBV29-1 and TRBJ1-1; D ambiguous. V lost 0 bases to trimming and J lost 8 bases, with 13 bases between them. Germline V gene data show CDR1 as SQVTM and CDR2 as ANQGSEA. CDR3 length equals 13 residues. This chain's CDR3 is CSVEDRRSPEAFF. DNA of the CDR3: TGCAGCGTTGAAGATCGTCGGTCTCCCGAAGCTTTCTTT.

The rearrangement links TRBV28 to TRBJ1-2; possible D gene TRBD1, 6 bases. Trimming cost V 6 bases and J 3 bases, with 11 bases left between them. The CDR3 sequence is 13 residues long. Germline V CDR1 and CDR2: MDHEN, SYDVKM. CDR3: CASSLDRYYGYTF. CDR3 coding DNA: TGTGCCAGCAGCCTGGACAGATACTATGGCTACACCTTC.

J is TRBJ2-1 and V is TRBV7-8, with D possibly matching TRBD1 (5 bases). CDR3 length equals 15 residues. In germline, CDR1 is SGHVS, CDR2 FQNEAQ. The V end was cut by 1 base, the J end by 4 bases, with 11 bases between. The CDR3 DNA follows: TGTGCCAGCAGCTTAGGTGGGGCTCTGTACAATGAGCAGTTCTTC. Amino acid sequence: CASSLGGALYNEQFF.

The chain employs TRBV18 and TRBJ2-4, with a possible D match to TRBD1 (6 bases). V was trimmed by 3 bases and J by 1 base, leaving 13 bases between them. CDR3 size: 16 residues. Germline V gene lookup returns CDR1 KGHSH and CDR2 LQKENI. The CDR3 is CASSPPMGAAKNIQYF. Written as DNA, the CDR3 is TGTGCCAGCTCACCCCCAATGGGGGCTGCCAAAAACATTCAGTACTTC.

The chain uses TRBV5-1 and TRBJ2-2; 7 nucleotides agree with TRBD2. The germline CDR1 and CDR2 sequences are SGHRS and YFSETQ. V dropped 3 bases and J dropped 7; count of bases not matched to a gene: 9. This CDR3 spans 15 amino acids. The CDR3 loop is CASSWEGRGVGELFF. The CDR3 DNA follows: TGCGCCAGCAGCTGGGAGGGGCGAGGTGTCGGGGAGCTGTTTTTT.

V usage is TRBV7-2 and J usage is TRBJ1-5, with D tentatively TRBD1 (5 bases). The V gene lost 3 bases and the J gene lost 2 bases, with 8 bases spanning the gap. CDR3 length: 14 residues. The germline CDR1 and CDR2 sequences are SGHTA and FQGNSA. The CDR3 nucleotides are TGTGCCAGCAGCTTTACAGGCGGCAATCAGCCCCAGCATTTT. Its translation is CASSFTGGNQPQHF.

The chain recombines TRBV2 with TRBJ2-7, with TRBD1 matching 10 bases. The length of the CDR3 is 15 residues. With V trimmed by 4 bases and J by 4 bases, 7 bases remained unmatched. Germline CDR1 reads SNHLY; CDR2 reads FYNNEI. CDR3 protein: CASSAGTGDYYEQYF. CDR3 in DNA: TGTGCCAGCAGTGCCGGGACAGGGGATTATTACGAGCAGTACTTC.

V is TRBV11-1 and J is TRBJ2-1; TRBD2 agrees at 12 bases. J gave up 5 bases and V 5 bases, and 7 bases lay outside the gene matches. This CDR3 is built from 16 residues. Germline loops: CDR1 SGHAT, CDR2 FQDESV (reference sequence). CDR3 sequence: CASSINLAGGDNEQFF. The CDR3 nucleotides read TGTGCCAGCAGCATAAATCTAGCGGGAGGGGACAATGAGCAGTTCTTC.

This clone was recorded only once. V gene TRBV19 combines with J gene TRBJ2-2; no reliable D call. V lost 6 bases, J lost 4 bases, and 18 bases lay in between. The CDR3 sequence is 16 residues long. Germline V CDR1 and CDR2: LNHDA, SQIVND (reference sequence). DNA for the CDR3: TGTGCCAGTAGCCTCGGTTTTCGGTTGGTCACCGGGGAGCTGTTTTTT. Its translation is CASSLGFRLVTGELFF.

This clone was seen only a few times. The chain uses TRBV4-2 and TRBJ1-4; a possible D gene is TRBD1 (5 bases). Trimming removed 1 base from V and 0 bases from J, with 12 bases in between. CDR3 size: 17 residues. Looked up from germline, CDR1 is LGHNA and CDR2 is YNFKEQ. CDR3 residues: CASSQAGAAATNEKLFF. The DNA for the CDR3 is TGTGCCAGCAGCCAAGCTGGGGCAGCCGCAACTAATGAAAAACTGTTTTTT.

V and J are TRBV11-2 and TRBJ1-1; D ambiguous. V was shortened by 1 base and J by 2 bases, with 8 bases between the two germline ends. Per the germline V gene, CDR1 is SGHAT and CDR2 is FQNNGV. The CDR3 spans 14 residues. The CDR3 protein is CASSLGSGNTEAFF. Written as DNA, the CDR3 is TGTGCCAGCAGCTTAGGAAGCGGCAACACTGAAGCTTTCTTT.

The J gene is TRBJ2-7, the V gene TRBV6-5, with D maybe TRBD1 (5 bases). This CDR3 region has 11 residues. Germline lookup yields CDR1 MNHEY and CDR2 SVGAGI. V was cut by 8 bases and J by 6 bases, with 11 bases left in between. CDR3 nucleotide sequence: TGTGCCAGCGACAGTGGGGTCGAGCAGTACTTC. Translating gives CASDSGVEQYF.

A word on this clone: Other nucleotide sequences from this sample produce the same CDR3. The chain recombines TRBV7-2 with TRBJ2-7, with 8 bases that match TRBD1. The CDR3 is made up of 14 amino acids. From germline, CDR1 is SGHTA and CDR2 FQGNSA. V trimming: 1 base; J trimming: 3 bases; junction bases outside the gene matches: 2. CDR3 sequence reads: CASSLGQGYYEQYF. The CDR3 DNA follows: TGTGCCAGCAGCTTAGGACAGGGGTACTACGAGCAGTACTTC.

The genes are TRBV7-9 and TRBJ1-4; 7 bases are shared with TRBD1. The CDR3 is 16 amino acids. After removal of 4 bases from V and 5 bases from J, the junction contained 10 bases not matched to a gene. CDR1 is SEHNR, CDR2 FQNEAQ, per germline (reference sequence). The CDR3 loop reads CASSSFSGTENEKLFF. As DNA, the CDR3 is TGTGCCAGCAGCTCCTTTTCCGGGACAGAAAATGAAAAACTGTTTTTT.

V and J are TRBV3-1 (or the pseudogene TRBV3-2) and TRBJ2-5; TRBD2 might be the D (6 bases). CDR3 length: 21 amino acids. Germline V lookup: CDR1 LGHDT, CDR2 YNNKEL (reference sequence). The ends were cut back, 1 base at V and 5 bases at J, with 32 bases in the middle. CDR3 sequence reads: CASSQGRGKAPVRFKEETQYF. DNA of the CDR3: TGTGCCAGCAGCCAAGGACGGGGGAAGGCTCCAGTGAGATTTAAGGAGGAGACCCAGTACTTC.

The chain combines TRBV15 with TRBJ2-3; D ambiguous. CDR1 and CDR2 from the germline V gene are LNHNV and YYDKDF (reference sequence). The CDR3 covers 14 residues. The V end was cut by 0 bases, the J end by 4 bases, with 8 bases between. CDR3 in DNA: TGTGCCACCAGCAGAGAGGCTGTCTCAGATACGCAGTATTTT. It translates to CATSREAVSDTQYF.

This rearrangement joins TRBV19 to TRBJ2-1; maybe TRBD1 (5 bases). The CDR3 is 15 residues long. V lost 1 base to trimming and J lost 3 bases, with 10 bases between them. Per the germline V gene, CDR1 is LNHDA and CDR2 is SQIVND (reference sequence). The CDR3 nucleotides read TGTGCCAGTAGTATAGGGGGCAGTTACTACAATGAGCAGTTCTTC. It specifies CASSIGGSYYNEQFF.

The V gene is TRBV28, the J gene TRBJ2-7; no clear D gene. CDR3 length: 12 amino acids. V was pared by 7 bases and J by 2 bases, with 9 bases between. The V gene's germline CDR1 is MDHEN and CDR2 SYDVKM. The CDR3 bases are TGTGCCAGCACAGCCGCGGCCTACGAGCAGTACTTC. It specifies CASTAAAYEQYF.

V and J are TRBV28 and TRBJ1-1, with D possibly being TRBD1 (6 bases). Germline V gene lookup returns CDR1 MDHEN and CDR2 SYDVKM. This CDR3 has 14 residues. V was pared by 3 bases and J by 6 bases, with 14 bases between. CDR3 residues: CASSFLRGAAEAFF. The DNA for the CDR3 is TGTGCCAGCAGTTTCTTACGGGGGGCGGCTGAAGCTTTCTTT.

This chain uses TRBV24-1 with TRBJ2-7; no clear D. This CDR3 comprises 15 residues. The germline V and J ends were trimmed by 3 bases and 0 bases, with 11 bases remaining between them. CDR1 is KGHDR and CDR2 is SFDVKD in the germline V gene. CDR3 coding DNA: TGTGCCACCAGTGATAGTAAGCGCGCCTCCTACGAGCAGTACTTC. Its translation is CATSDSKRASYEQYF.